These 32 T cell receptor beta chains originate from one sample sequenced in a study of blood T cell repertoires in COVID-19 (dated by TCRdb to 2018 to 2020). Library creation used the immunoSEQ multiplex PCR assay. Drawn from immuneACCESS, this table holds only the in-frame rearrangements with V and J called that TCRdb kept. Clones are partly lost; checked studies trace under half to an unresolved V gene and leave the rest unexplained. This sample lists about 210,000 clones; 82% were detected once. The biggest ten clones account for roughly 7.1% of the sample. The sample was peripheral blood. These receptors were taken from a woman in her sixties or seventies with COVID-19, enrolled during active disease.

The chain combines TRBV28 with TRBJ1-5; 7 nucleotides match TRBD1. In germline, CDR1 is MDHEN, CDR2 SYDVKM. This CDR3 is built from 13 residues. After removal of 6 bases from V and 7 bases from J, the junction contained 6 bases not matched to a gene. The CDR3 nucleotides are TGTGCCAGCAGAGCAGGGGGAACGCAGCCCCAGCATTTT. This gives the protein CASRAGGTQPQHF.

This rearrangement joins TRBV7-3 to TRBJ1-2; D possibly corresponds to TRBD1 (5 bases). V lost 1 base, J lost 4 bases, and 13 bases lay in between. The CDR3 runs to 15 residues. From germline, CDR1 is SGHTA and CDR2 FQGTGA. This CDR3 is CASSLSGGSAYGYTF. CDR3 bases: TGTGCCAGCAGCTTAAGCGGGGGGAGCGCCTATGGCTACACCTTC.

The chain is built from TRBV28 and TRBJ1-6; possible D gene TRBD1, 6 bases. The V end lost 6 bases, the J end lost 1 base, and 13 bases lay between the germline ends. Germline lookup yields CDR1 MDHEN and CDR2 SYDVKM. The CDR3 length is 16 residues. Here the CDR3 DNA reads TGTGCCAGCAGGAGGGAGGGGGTGTCCTATAATTCACCCCTCCACTTT. Its protein is CASRREGVSYNSPLHF.

The chain recombines TRBV7-3 with TRBJ1-5, with D hard to call. Germline assignment: CDR1 SGHTA and CDR2 FQGTGA. V was clipped by 5 bases and J by 0 bases, with 14 bases between them. The CDR3 extends over 16 amino acids. The CDR3 loop is CASSLNAWYSNQPQHF. The CDR3 coding sequence is TGTGCCAGCAGCCTAAACGCGTGGTATAGCAATCAGCCCCAGCATTTT.

The rearrangement links TRBV19 to TRBJ1-4; 8 bases agree with TRBD1. The V gene end was trimmed by 6 bases and the J gene end by 6 bases; junction bases not matched to a gene: 12. CDR1 LNHDA and CDR2 SQIVND come from the germline V gene (reference sequence). This CDR3 comprises 16 residues. The CDR3 nucleotides read TGTGCCAGTAGCCCCGGATTTGGGACAGGCTATGAAAAACTGTTTTTT. It specifies CASSPGFGTGYEKLFF.

The CDR3 sequence: CASSLVLGQGAGEQYF. CDR3 sequence (DNA): TGTGCCAGCAGCTTGGTATTGGGACAGGGGGCTGGAGAGCAGTACTTC. This sequence joins TRBV5-6 and TRBJ2-7; 12 bases align to TRBD1. Germline V gives CDR1 SGHDT, CDR2 YYEEEE. The CDR3 runs 16 residues. V was clipped by 0 bases and J by 7 bases; unmatched bases: 8. The whole variable domain, remainder taken from reference TRBV5-6 and TRBJ2-7, is DAGVTQSPTHLIKTRGQQVTLRCSPKSGHDTVSWYQQALGQGPQFIFQYYEEEERQRGNFPDRFSGHQFPNYSSELNVNALLLGDSALYLCASSLVLGQGAGEQYFGPGTRLTVT.

The V call is TRBV7-2, the J call TRBJ1-6; the D gene is possibly TRBD1 (6 bases). Per germline, CDR1 SGHTA and CDR2 FQGNSA. The V end lost 2 bases, the J end lost 10 bases, and 18 bases lay between the germline ends. This CDR3 spans 16 amino acids. Here the CDR3 DNA reads TGTGCCAGCAGCTTATCTCCTCCGGGGGGCGGATCACCCCTCCACTTT. Translating it yields CASSLSPPGGGSPLHF.

This sequence joins TRBV19 and TRBJ1-5; D is undetermined. Trimming took 5 bases from V and 2 from J, leaving 13 bases between them. This CDR3 has 15 residues. CDR1 is LNHDA, CDR2 SQIVND, per germline (reference sequence). The CDR3 nucleotides are TGTGCCAGTAGTCCCATACACCAGGGCAATCAGCCCCAGCATTTT. Its translation is CASSPIHQGNQPQHF.

This chain uses TRBV5-1 with TRBJ2-3; 7 bases map to TRBD2. The CDR3 covers 12 residues. Trimming at V came to 4 bases and at J to 6 bases, leaving 2 bases not matched to a gene. In germline, CDR1 is SGHRS, CDR2 YFSETQ. Written as DNA, the CDR3 is TGCGCCAGCAGCGGGGGGGTGGATACGCAGTATTTT. Amino acids: CASSGGVDTQYF.

The chain recombines TRBV6-5 with TRBJ1-6, with D maybe TRBD1 (6 bases). The V and J ends lost 2 bases and 6 bases respectively, with 8 bases between them. Germline CDR1 reads MNHEY; CDR2 reads SVGAGI. The CDR3 extends over 14 amino acids. The CDR3 spells CASSYAGVNSPLHF. For the CDR3, the DNA is TGTGCCAGCAGTTACGCAGGGGTTAATTCACCCCTCCACTTT.

V and J are TRBV28 and TRBJ1-5, with 8 positions matching TRBD1. The germline gives CDR1 MDHEN, CDR2 SYDVKM. The CDR3 totals 14 residues. Trimming cost V 6 bases and J 2 bases; bases outside gene matches: 3. The CDR3 sequence: CASSDRGGNQPQHF. The CDR3 bases are TGTGCCAGCAGCGACAGGGGAGGCAATCAGCCCCAGCATTTT.

This sequence joins TRBV5-5 and TRBJ2-1; D uncertain. V was clipped by 7 bases and J by 12 bases, with 17 bases between them. This CDR3 comprises 12 residues. Germline V gives CDR1 SGHKS, CDR2 YYEKEE (reference sequence). CDR3 coding DNA: TGTGCCAGCGAAACCTTGAGGTTGGGGCAGTTCTTC. It encodes CASETLRLGQFF.

V and J are TRBV9 and TRBJ2-2, with D maybe TRBD2 (6 bases). Germline values: CDR1 SGDLS, CDR2 YYNGEE. V was shortened by 6 bases and J by 0 bases, with 9 bases between the two germline ends. The CDR3 is 14 amino acids. CDR3 sequence (DNA): TGTGCCAGCACGCGGGGCCCGAACACCGGGGAGCTGTTTTTT. Amino acids: CASTRGPNTGELFF.

Only a few counts were recorded for this clone. The chain is built from TRBV7-2 and TRBJ1-1, with D perhaps TRBD1 (6 bases). The CDR3 has 15 residues. V shed 1 base and J shed 1 base, with 10 bases lying between them. Germline lookup yields CDR1 SGHTA and CDR2 FQGNSA. The CDR3 spells CASSLERTANTEAFF. The CDR3 DNA reads TGTGCCAGCAGCTTAGAAAGGACAGCGAACACTGAAGCTTTCTTT.

V gene TRBV6-1 combines with J gene TRBJ1-1, with 7 bases lining up with TRBD1. Germline V CDR1 and CDR2: MNHNS, SASEGT. The length of the CDR3 is 16 residues. The V segment lost 4 bases and the J segment 1 base; nucleotides outside the gene matches: 9. The CDR3 DNA sequence: TGTGCCAGCAGTGGCGCTTACGGGACAGCGAACACTGAAGCTTTCTTT. Protein sequence: CASSGAYGTANTEAFF.

CDR3 loop: CALGSRGGELFF. CDR3 bases: TGTGCCCTCGGAAGCAGGGGCGGGGAGCTGTTTTTT. The J gene is TRBJ2-2, the V gene TRBV7-9, with D maybe TRBD1 (6 bases). There are 12 residues in the CDR3. The germline V gene has CDR1 SEHNR and CDR2 FQNEAQ (reference sequence). V lost 11 bases, J lost 7 bases, and 14 bases lay in between.

This chain joins TRBV29-1 and TRBJ1-1, with 9 bases that match TRBD1. Germline lookup yields CDR1 SQVTM and CDR2 ANQGSEA. The CDR3 totals 14 residues. J was trimmed by 4 bases and V by 6 bases; bases with no gene match: 9. The CDR3, as DNA: TGCAGCGTAGTCACCGGGACAGGGTCCACTGAAGCTTTCTTT. It is translated as CSVVTGTGSTEAFF.

This clone was seen only a few times. The chain links TRBV5-1 to TRBJ2-7; TRBD2 matches at 11 bases. The CDR3 extends over 16 amino acids. Germline CDR1 is SGHRS and CDR2 is YFSETQ. The V segment lost 4 bases and the J segment 7 bases; nucleotides outside the gene matches: 13. The CDR3 nucleotides read TGCGCCAGCAGCCCCTCTGCACTAGCGGGAGTAGAAGAGCAGTACTTC. This translates into CASSPSALAGVEEQYF.

The V and J genes are TRBV19 and TRBJ1-5; D remains unclear. V lost 7 bases, J lost 5 bases, and 21 bases lay in between. Germline V gene lookup returns CDR1 LNHDA and CDR2 SQIVND (reference sequence). The CDR3 is 16 residues long. The CDR3 loop is CASTTHSRGQHQPQHF. CDR3 DNA: TGTGCCAGTACCACACACAGTCGAGGGCAGCATCAGCCCCAGCATTTT. Complete variable domain (other parts from reference TRBV19 and TRBJ1-5): DGGITQSPKYLFRKEGQNVTLSCEQNLNHDAMYWYRQDPGQGLRLIYYSQIVNDFQKGDIAEGYSVSREKKESFPLTVTSAQKNPTAFYLCASTTHSRGQHQPQHFGDGTRLSIL.

This clone was observed a single time. The chain couples TRBV7-2 to TRBJ1-5; 9 positions match TRBD1. The trim removed 5 bases at V and 5 bases at J, leaving 7 bases unmatched. The V gene's germline CDR1 is SGHTA and CDR2 FQGNSA. The CDR3 is made up of 15 amino acids. CDR3 sequence (DNA): TGTGCCAGCAGCACTGACAGGGGGAACGATCAGCCCCAGCATTTT. Its translation: CASSTDRGNDQPQHF.

The chain has TRBV27 and TRBJ2-1; TRBD1 is a possible D gene (6 bases). V lost 2 bases and J lost 0, with 20 bases in between. Germline V gene data show CDR1 as MNHEY and CDR2 as SMNVEV (reference sequence). CDR3 length: 19 amino acids. CDR3 loop: CASSLKRTAAVSSYNEQFF. The CDR3 bases are TGTGCCAGCAGTTTAAAGAGGACAGCAGCTGTGAGCTCCTACAATGAGCAGTTCTTC.

The gene calls are TRBV11-2 and TRBJ1-2, with TRBD1 matching over 8 bases. The CDR3 consists of 14 residues. The V and J ends lost 5 bases and 7 bases, in that order; junction bases with no gene match: 9. Germline V gives CDR1 SGHAT, CDR2 FQNNGV. The CDR3 DNA is TGTGCCAGCAGCGCAGGGGGCGGGATGTCTGGCTACACCTTC. Its translation: CASSAGGGMSGYTF.

The genes are TRBV12-3 or TRBV12-4 and TRBJ1-2; maybe TRBD1 (5 bases). The V and J ends lost 5 bases and 8 bases respectively, with 15 bases between them. This CDR3 contains 13 residues. The CDR3 region has the DNA TGTGCCAGCAGTCACGGGGGGGTGGGAGGCTACACCTTC. This translates into CASSHGGVGGYTF.

V is TRBV7-9 and J is TRBJ2-5; TRBD1 aligns across 7 bases. Unmatched junction bases numbered 5, after V lost 4 bases and J lost 3 bases. Germline V gene sequence: CDR1 SEHNR, CDR2 FQNEAQ (reference sequence). The CDR3 covers 14 residues. CDR3 amino acids: CASSSWTGEETQYF. The CDR3 coding sequence is TGTGCCAGCAGCTCTTGGACAGGAGAAGAGACCCAGTACTTC. Using reference TRBV7-9 and TRBJ2-5 for the parts outside the CDR3, the full variable domain is DTGVSQNPRHKITKRGQNVTFRCDPISEHNRLYWYRQTLGQGPEFLTYFQNEAQLEKSRLLSDRFSAERPKGSFSTLEIQRTEQGDSAMYLCASSSWTGEETQYFGPGTRLLVL.

This clone was found a few times. The rearrangement joins TRBV7-9 to TRBJ2-4; no reliable D call. The germline gives CDR1 SEHNR, CDR2 FQNEAQ (reference sequence). The CDR3 length is 15 residues. The V end lost 6 bases, the J end lost 8 bases, and 20 bases lay between the germline ends. CDR3 sequence reads: CASSPSSGSWHIQYF. CDR3 nucleotide sequence: TGTGCCAGCAGTCCCTCTTCCGGGTCCTGGCACATTCAGTACTTC. Variable domain in full (rest from reference TRBV7-9 and TRBJ2-4): DTGVSQNPRHKITKRGQNVTFRCDPISEHNRLYWYRQTLGQGPEFLTYFQNEAQLEKSRLLSDRFSAERPKGSFSTLEIQRTEQGDSAMYLCASSPSSGSWHIQYFGAGTRLSVL.

The gene calls are TRBV29-1 and TRBJ1-5; D gene uncertain. The V gene lost 4 bases and the J gene lost 6 bases, with 10 bases spanning the gap. CDR3 length: 12 residues. Per the germline V gene, CDR1 is SQVTM and CDR2 is ANQGSEA. CDR3 region: CSVGDVGQPQHF. The CDR3 coding sequence is TGCAGCGTTGGCGATGTCGGTCAGCCCCAGCATTTT. Combining the CDR3 with reference TRBV29-1 and TRBJ1-5 gives the whole variable domain SAVISQKPSRDICQRGTSLTIQCQVDSQVTMMFWYRQQPGQSLTLIATANQGSEATYESGFVIDKFPISRPNLTFSTLTVSNMSPEDSSIYLCSVGDVGQPQHFGDGTRLSIL.

This chain links TRBV6-6 with TRBJ1-6, with D maybe TRBD1 (5 bases). V lost 6 bases to trimming and J lost 6 bases, with 15 bases between them. Germline loops: CDR1 MNHNY, CDR2 SVGAGI (reference sequence). The CDR3 is 15 amino acids. The CDR3 DNA is TGTGCCAGCAGCTCCGGGACTCACATTAATTCACCCCTCCACTTT. Its protein is CASSSGTHINSPLHF.

V gene TRBV2 combines with J gene TRBJ1-4; TRBD1 matches at 7 bases. The CDR3 totals 15 residues. V dropped 8 bases and J dropped 3; count of bases not matched to a gene: 9. The germline V gene encodes CDR1 SNHLY and CDR2 FYNNEI. The CDR3 loop is CASRPPGTANEKLFF. Here the CDR3 DNA reads TGTGCCAGCCGTCCGCCGGGGACAGCTAATGAAAAACTGTTTTTT.

This chain's CDR3 is CASSLSGGGGYSNQPQHF. In nucleotides, the CDR3 is TGTGCCAGCAGTTTATCGGGCGGGGGGGGATATAGCAATCAGCCCCAGCATTTT. The chain has TRBV27 and TRBJ1-5; the D gene is possibly TRBD1 (5 bases). The V and J ends lost 0 bases and 0 bases respectively, with 15 bases between them. CDR3 length: 18 residues. Germline loops: CDR1 MNHEY, CDR2 SMNVEV (reference sequence).

This clone was recorded only once. V and J are TRBV24-1 and TRBJ1-2, with TRBD1 matching over 8 bases. The CDR3 length is 14 residues. The V and J ends lost 6 bases and 5 bases, in that order; junction bases with no gene match: 7. Germline V gene data show CDR1 as KGHDR and CDR2 as SFDVKD. This CDR3 is CATSTPGQAYGYTF. In DNA form, the CDR3 reads TGTGCCACCAGTACGCCGGGACAGGCTTATGGCTACACCTTC.

The DNA for the CDR3 is TGCGCCAGCAGCCAGGCTCTCTTTACCTACGAGCAGTACTTC. Protein: CASSQALFTYEQYF. The chain combines TRBV4-1 with TRBJ2-7; D gene uncertain. Germline loops: CDR1 MGHRA, CDR2 YSYEKL. This CDR3 has 14 residues. Trimming left V 3 bases short and J 2 bases short, with 11 bases between.

This clone came up many times. The chain employs TRBV6-5 and TRBJ2-7; TRBD2 matches 11 bases. The CDR3 has 14 amino acids. Trimming removed 6 bases from V and 3 bases from J; junction bases left unmatched: 4. Looked up from germline, CDR1 is MNHEY and CDR2 is SVGAGI. CDR3 bases: TGTGCCAGCAGCGTAGCGGGGGGGAACTACGAGCAGTACGTC. Amino acids: CASSVAGGNYEQYV.